This T cell receptor beta chain was identified in a study of blood T cell repertoires in COVID-19. About the research overall: T cells, B-cell-depleted T cells, or PBMCs provided the cDNA or gDNA that served as material.

Per the original methods: Amplifying reference gene primers gave estimates of nucleated cell counts. Assay used: immunoSEQ multiplex PCR; TCRdb lists only in-frame clones, some missing. V and J calls and clone size are given by that table; D and trimming were obtained from the DNA. The profile shows about 100,000 clones, 90% of them singletons. This sequence originates from a man in his fifties with acute or convalescent COVID-19. Input material: peripheral blood.

Here the CDR3 reads CASSLVRQAQLNEQYF. CDR3 DNA: TGCGCCAGCAGCTTGGTTCGCCAGGCCCAGCTCAACGAGCAGTACTTC. V is TRBV5-1 and J is TRBJ2-7; D is ambiguous. Germline CDR1 is SGHRS and CDR2 is YFSETQ. Trimming took 0 bases from V and 5 from J, leaving 18 bases between them. The CDR3 is made up of 16 amino acids.